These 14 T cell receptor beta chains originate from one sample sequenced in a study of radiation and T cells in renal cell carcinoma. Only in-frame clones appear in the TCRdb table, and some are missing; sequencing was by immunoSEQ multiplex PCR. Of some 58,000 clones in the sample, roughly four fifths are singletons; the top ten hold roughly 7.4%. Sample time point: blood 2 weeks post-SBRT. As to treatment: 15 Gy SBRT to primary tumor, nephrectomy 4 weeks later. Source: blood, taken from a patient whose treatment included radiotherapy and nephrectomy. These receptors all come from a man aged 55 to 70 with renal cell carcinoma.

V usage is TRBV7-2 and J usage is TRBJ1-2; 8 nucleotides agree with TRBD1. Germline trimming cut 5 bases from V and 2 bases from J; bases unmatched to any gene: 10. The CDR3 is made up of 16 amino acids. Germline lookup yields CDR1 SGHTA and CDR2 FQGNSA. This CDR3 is CASSPPGQATNYGYTF. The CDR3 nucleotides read TGTGCCAGCAGCCCCCCGGGACAGGCCACAAACTATGGCTACACCTTC.

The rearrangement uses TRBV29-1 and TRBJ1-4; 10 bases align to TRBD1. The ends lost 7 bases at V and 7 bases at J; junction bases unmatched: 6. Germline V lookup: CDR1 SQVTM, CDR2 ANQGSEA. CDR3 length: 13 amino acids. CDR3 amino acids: CSASGQGSEKLFF. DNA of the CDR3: TGCAGCGCCTCGGGACAGGGGAGTGAAAAACTGTTTTTT.

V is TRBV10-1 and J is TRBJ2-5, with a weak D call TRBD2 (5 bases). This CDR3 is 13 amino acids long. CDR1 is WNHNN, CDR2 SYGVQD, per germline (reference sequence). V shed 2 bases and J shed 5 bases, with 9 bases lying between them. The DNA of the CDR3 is TGCGCCAGCAGTGAGGGAGGAAGGGAGACCCAGTACTTC. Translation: CASSEGGRETQYF.

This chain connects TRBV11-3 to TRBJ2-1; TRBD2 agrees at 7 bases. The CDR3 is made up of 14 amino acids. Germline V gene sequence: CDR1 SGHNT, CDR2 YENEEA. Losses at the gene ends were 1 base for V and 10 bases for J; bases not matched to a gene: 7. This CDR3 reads CASSLVAGTMEQFF. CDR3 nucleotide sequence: TGTGCCAGCAGCTTAGTAGCGGGTACAATGGAGCAGTTCTTC.

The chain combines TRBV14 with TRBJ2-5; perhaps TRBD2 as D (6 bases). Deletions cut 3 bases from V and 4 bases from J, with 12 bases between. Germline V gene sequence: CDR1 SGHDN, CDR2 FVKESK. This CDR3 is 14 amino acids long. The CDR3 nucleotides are TGTGCCAGCAGCCACGCACTAGCTCGAGAGACCCAGTACTTC. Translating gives CASSHALARETQYF.

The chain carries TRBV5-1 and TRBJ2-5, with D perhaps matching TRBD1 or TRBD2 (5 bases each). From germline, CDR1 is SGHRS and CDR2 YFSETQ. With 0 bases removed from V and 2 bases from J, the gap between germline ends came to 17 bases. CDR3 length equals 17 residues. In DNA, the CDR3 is TGCGCCAGCAGCTTGGGGCTCAGGGCGGGTAATCAAGAGACCCAGTACTTC. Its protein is CASSLGLRAGNQETQYF. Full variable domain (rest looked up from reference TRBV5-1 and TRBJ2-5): KAGVTQTPRYLIKTRGQQVTLSCSPISGHRSVSWYQQTPGQGLQFLFEYFSETQRNKGNFPGRFSGRQFSNSRSEMNVSTLELGDSALYLCASSLGLRAGNQETQYFGPGTRLLVL.

The CDR3 nucleotides are TGTGCCAGCAGTTACTCAAGAGGGTATGAGCAGTTCTTC. Translating gives CASSYSRGYEQFF. The V call is TRBV6-5, the J call TRBJ2-1; tentatively, D is TRBD2 (5 bases). The CDR3 extends over 13 amino acids. Germline loops: CDR1 MNHEY, CDR2 SVGAGI. V lost 0 bases and J lost 8, with 8 bases in between.

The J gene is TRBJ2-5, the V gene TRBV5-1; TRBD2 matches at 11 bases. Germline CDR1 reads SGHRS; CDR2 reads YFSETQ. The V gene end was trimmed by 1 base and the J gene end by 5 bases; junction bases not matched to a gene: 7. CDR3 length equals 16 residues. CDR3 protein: CASSLLAGGGWETQYF. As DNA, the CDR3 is TGCGCCAGCAGCTTGCTAGCGGGAGGAGGTTGGGAGACCCAGTACTTC. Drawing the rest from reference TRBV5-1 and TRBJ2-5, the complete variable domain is KAGVTQTPRYLIKTRGQQVTLSCSPISGHRSVSWYQQTPGQGLQFLFEYFSETQRNKGNFPGRFSGRQFSNSRSEMNVSTLELGDSALYLCASSLLAGGGWETQYFGPGTRLLVL.

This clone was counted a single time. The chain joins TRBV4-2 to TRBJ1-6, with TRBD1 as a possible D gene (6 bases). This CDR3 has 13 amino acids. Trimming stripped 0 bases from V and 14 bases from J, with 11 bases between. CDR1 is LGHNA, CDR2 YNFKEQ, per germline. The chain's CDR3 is CASSQDGGFSLHF. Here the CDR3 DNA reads TGTGCCAGCAGCCAAGATGGGGGCTTTTCCCTCCACTTT.

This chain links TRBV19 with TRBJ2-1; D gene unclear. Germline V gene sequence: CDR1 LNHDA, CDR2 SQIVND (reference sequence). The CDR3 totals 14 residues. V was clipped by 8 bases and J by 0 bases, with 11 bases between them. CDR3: CASRRQISYNEQFF. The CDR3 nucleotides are TGTGCCAGTCGCAGGCAAATCTCCTACAATGAGCAGTTCTTC.

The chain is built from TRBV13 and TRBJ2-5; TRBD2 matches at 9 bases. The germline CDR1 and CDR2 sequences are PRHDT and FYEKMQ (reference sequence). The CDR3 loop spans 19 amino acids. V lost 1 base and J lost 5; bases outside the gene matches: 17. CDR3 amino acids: CASSLARRRGRAPRETQYF. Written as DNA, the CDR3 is TGTGCCAGCAGCTTAGCCCGACGGCGCGGGAGGGCCCCGAGGGAGACCCAGTACTTC.

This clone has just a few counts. The CDR3, as DNA: TGCGCCAGCAGCCAAGCACAGGGGGAAGATCGCTACACCTTC. Amino acid sequence: CASSQAQGEDRYTF. The chain is built from TRBV4-3 and TRBJ1-2; 8 bases agree with TRBD1. CDR3 size: 14 residues. J lost 9 bases, V lost 1 base, and 7 bases had no gene match. Germline V lookup: CDR1 LGHNA, CDR2 YSLEER.

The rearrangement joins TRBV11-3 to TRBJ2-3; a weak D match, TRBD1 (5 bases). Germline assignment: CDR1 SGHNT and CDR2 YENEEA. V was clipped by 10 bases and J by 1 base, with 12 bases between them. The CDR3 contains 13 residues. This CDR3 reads CATQTAGTDTQYF. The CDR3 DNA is TGTGCCACCCAGACAGCTGGCACAGATACGCAGTATTTT.

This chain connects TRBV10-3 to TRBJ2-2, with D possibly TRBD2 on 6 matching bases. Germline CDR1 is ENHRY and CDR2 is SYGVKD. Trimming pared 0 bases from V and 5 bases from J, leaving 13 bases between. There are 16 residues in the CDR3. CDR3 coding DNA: TGTGCCATCAGTGAGTCGAGGGCCGCGGGGACCGGGGAGCTGTTTTTT. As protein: CAISESRAAGTGELFF.